A single count supports the clone carrying this T cell receptor (beta chain). Its antigen remains unidentified. The CDR3 is 13 residues long. CDR1 and CDR2 (germline): ENHRY, SYGVKD. Trimming took 10 bases from V and 0 from J, leaving 12 bases between them. This specimen belongs to a study of T cell repertoires in aging, cancer and after chemotherapy. Findings of the study overall: These repertoire data do not allow conclusions about immunological memory after chemotherapy.

Rearranged V-D-J TRB sequences were amplified with a mixed TRB-A/B primer pool. In TCRdb, the multiplex PCR reads were re-called with MiXCR into one record per CDR3 protein. The sample holds 11,000 or so distinct CDR3 sequences, 24% seen once. Amplification of TCR beta used genomic DNA extracted from peripheral blood. The chain employs TRBV10-3 and TRBJ1-1; weak D call: TRBD1 (6 bases). Sequenced sample: blood. The TCR sequence derives from a human donor in good health. CDR3 coding DNA: TGTGCCACGAAGGACAGAATGAACACTGAAGCTTTCTTT. It specifies CATKDRMNTEAFF.